This paragraph reports one T cell receptor (beta chain). Its matching antigen is unknown. The length of the CDR3 is 13 residues. The V gene lost 7 bases and the J gene lost 0 bases, with 9 bases spanning the gap. Germline V lookup: CDR1 SQVTM, CDR2 ANQGSEA. This sample is drawn from a study of cytomegalovirus exposure and HLA in healthy donors. Overall study findings and caveats: Among TCR beta chains, those listed as cytomegalovirus-associated numbered about 160.

The method was immunoSEQ multiplex PCR; TCRdb's version includes in-frame clones alone and lacks a portion of them. The sample lists 200,000 or so clones; roughly 87% were seen once. The J gene is TRBJ2-2, the V gene TRBV29-1, with D hard to call. The sequenced sample consisted of PBMCs. This TCR was sampled from a woman between 18 and 30 years old in good health and CMV-seropositive. CDR3 in amino acids: CSAERTNTGELFF. In DNA, the CDR3 is TGCAGCGCCGAGAGAACGAACACCGGGGAGCTGTTTTTT.